One sample yielded the 25 T cell receptor beta chains listed below, sequenced in a study of T cells in Graves' hyperthyroidism and ophthalmopathy (dated by TCRdb to the late 2010s). Libraries were built with multiplex PCR. For sequencing, an Illumina HiSeq 2000 was employed. The TCR beta CDR3 regions were amplified from the RNA transcripts. The TCR CDR3 was subjected to a first round of RT-PCR using the HTBI primer set and the Qiagen OneStep RT-PCR kit. In-frame beta chains were kept once TCRdb had trimmed the public reads at Q25 with fastp and called clones with MiXCR. Each record represents a unique CDR3 protein, reported with the most common genes and DNA among its rows. The sample table records some 440,000 distinct CDR3 sequences; 15% to 19% of these occur just once. Less than 15% of the sample is taken by the ten largest. Sequencing was performed on blood. These receptors were taken from a woman in her late teens or twenties with Graves' hyperthyroidism.

This clonotype was counted ten times or more. V usage is TRBV7-2 and J usage is TRBJ2-5; 8 bases agree with TRBD2. Per the germline V gene, CDR1 is SGHTA and CDR2 is FQGNSA. J gave up 4 bases and V 6 bases, and 7 bases lay outside the gene matches. This CDR3 is built from 14 residues. The DNA of the CDR3 is TGTGCCAGCAGTCAGGGAACTAGCGGAGAGACCCAGTACTTC. Protein sequence: CASSQGTSGETQYF. The full variable domain, completed using reference TRBV7-2 and TRBJ2-5, is GAGVSQSPSNKVTEKGKDVELRCDPISGHTALYWYRQSLGQGLEFLIYFQGNSAPDKSGLPSDRFSAERTGGSVSTLTIQRTQQEDSAVYLCASSQGTSGETQYFGPGTRLLVL.

This clonotype has only a few counts. The rearrangement uses TRBV20-1 and TRBJ2-7; the D is unclear. Trimming cost V 3 bases and J 0 bases, with 15 bases left between them. The CDR3 runs 15 residues. The germline CDR1 and CDR2 sequences are DFQATT and SNEGSKA (reference sequence). The CDR3 protein is CSASGPALNSYEQYF. In nucleotides, the CDR3 is TGCAGTGCTAGCGGCCCAGCGCTAAACTCCTACGAGCAGTACTTC.

The chain has TRBV29-1 and TRBJ2-2, with 7 bases matching TRBD2. Germline assignment: CDR1 SQVTM and CDR2 ANQGSEA. CDR3 length: 14 amino acids. With 1 base clipped from V and 3 bases from J, the junction kept 2 bases outside the gene matches. The CDR3 nucleotides are TGCAGCGTTGAAGGACTAGCCGACACCGGGGAGCTGTTTTTT. As protein: CSVEGLADTGELFF.

Written as DNA, the CDR3 is TGTGCCAGCAGCCAAGGCCAGGGTGGCGGGGAGCTGTTTTTT. This gives the protein CASSQGQGGGELFF. The chain carries TRBV3-1 and TRBJ2-2; D possibly corresponds to TRBD1 (5 bases). Germline V CDR1 and CDR2: LGHDT, YNNKEL (reference sequence). This CDR3 contains 14 residues. Trimming removed 1 base from V and 7 bases from J, with 10 bases in between.

In this sample, this clonotype turned up many times. The chain recombines TRBV28 with TRBJ2-5; no clear D. With 10 bases removed from V and 0 bases from J, the gap between germline ends came to 6 bases. The germline CDR1 and CDR2 sequences are MDHEN and SYDVKM. The CDR3 spans 11 residues. The CDR3 coding sequence is TGTGCCACCCACTACCAAGAGACCCAGTACTTC. It specifies CATHYQETQYF.

This clonotype was seen repeatedly, ten times or more. The chain carries TRBV7-8 and TRBJ2-1; D is possibly TRBD1 or TRBD2 (5 bases each). The CDR3 has 18 residues. Germline V gene lookup returns CDR1 SGHVS and CDR2 FQNEAQ. Trimming took 5 bases from V and 2 from J, leaving 22 bases between them. The DNA for the CDR3 is TGTGCCAGCAGCATGGGGGTTGGTTTCGGGATGCCCTACAATGAGCAGTTCTTC. Translation: CASSMGVGFGMPYNEQFF.

Points on this clonotype: A much larger clone lies one base from this, so it may be a read error. The chain joins TRBV6-9 to TRBJ1-2; D gene unclear. This CDR3 is built from 13 residues. The V and J ends lost 2 bases and 5 bases respectively, with 9 bases between them. Germline CDR1 is MNHGY and CDR2 is SVAAGI. The chain's CDR3 is CASSYTEGYGYTF. The CDR3 DNA is TGTGCCAGCAGTTATACAGAGGGTTATGGCTACACCTTC.

In its sample, this clonotype was seen many times. The chain joins TRBV20-1 to TRBJ1-5, with TRBD1 as a possible D gene (5 bases). Per the germline V gene, CDR1 is DFQATT and CDR2 is SNEGSKA (reference sequence). The V end lost 5 bases, the J end lost 2 bases, and 13 bases lay between the germline ends. The CDR3 contains 14 residues. The CDR3: CSAGGGKGNQPQHF. CDR3 sequence (DNA): TGCAGTGCTGGCGGGGGTAAGGGCAATCAGCCCCAGCATTTT.

This clonotype showed up many times. The junction shows a germline mismatch at one end, possibly a read error. The V gene is TRBV7-8, the J gene TRBJ1-1; weak D call: TRBD1 (6 bases). Looked up from germline, CDR1 is SGHVS and CDR2 is FQNEAQ. This CDR3 has 12 amino acids. CDR3 region: CASSLGGFEAFF. The CDR3, as DNA: TGTGCCAGCAGTTTAGGGGGGTTTGAAGCTTTCTTT.

The rearrangement links TRBV6-2 or TRBV6-3 to TRBJ1-1; TRBD1 is a possible D gene (6 bases). There are 14 residues in the CDR3. Germline CDR1 and CDR2: MNHEY and SVGEGT. V was clipped by 5 bases and J by 3 bases, with 13 bases between them. The CDR3 loop reads CASSTLWGHTEAFF. Written as DNA, the CDR3 is TGTGCCAGCAGTACATTATGGGGGCACACTGAAGCTTTCTTT.

This chain uses TRBV10-3 with TRBJ2-2; possibly TRBD1 for D (6 bases). From germline, CDR1 is ENHRY and CDR2 SYGVKD. Deletions cut 10 bases from V and 6 bases from J, with 15 bases between. This CDR3 contains 13 residues. As DNA, the CDR3 is TGTGCCACCCAGGAAACAGGGTCCGGGGAGCTGTTTTTT. Its translation: CATQETGSGELFF.

This chain connects TRBV6-5 to TRBJ1-3; D remains unclear. There are 14 residues in the CDR3. The germline CDR1 and CDR2 sequences are MNHEY and SVGAGI. Between the trimmed V and J ends, which lost 2 bases and 7 bases, there was a span of 12 bases. The CDR3 bases are TGTGCCAGCAGTTACGACGATATCAGCAACACCATATATTTT. Translated, it gives CASSYDDISNTIYF.

The J gene is TRBJ1-6, the V gene TRBV6-4, with D unclear. Germline assignment: CDR1 MRHNA and CDR2 SNTAGT. Trimming removed 4 bases from V and 14 bases from J, with 21 bases in between. The CDR3 has 15 amino acids. CDR3: CASSAPRLGWSSLHF. The CDR3 DNA reads as TGTGCCAGCAGTGCTCCTAGGCTAGGGTGGTCATCCCTCCACTTT.

This clonotype was observed a handful of times. This chain uses TRBV6-4 with TRBJ2-1, with 16 bases identical to TRBD2. Trimming cost V 3 bases and J 8 bases; bases outside gene matches: 1. The CDR3 loop spans 15 amino acids. CDR1 and CDR2 from the germline V gene are MRHNA and SNTAGT. CDR3 amino acids: CASSEGTSGGDEQFF. CDR3 nucleotides: TGTGCCAGCAGTGAGGGGACTAGCGGGGGGGATGAGCAGTTCTTC.

This clonotype was detected a few times. This chain connects TRBV11-3 to TRBJ2-1, with 11 bases that match TRBD2. V was pared by 4 bases and J by 6 bases, with 5 bases of the junction left unmatched. The V gene's germline CDR1 is SGHNT and CDR2 YENEEA. This CDR3 has 15 residues. CDR3 sequence reads: CASSSTSGEGNEQFF. CDR3 DNA sequence: TGTGCCAGCAGCTCGACTAGCGGGGAGGGCAATGAGCAGTTCTTC.

The chain combines TRBV24-1 with TRBJ2-1, with TRBD1 identical over 8 bases. V lost 6 bases, J lost 5 bases, and 5 bases stayed unmatched. CDR1 and CDR2 from the germline V gene are KGHDR and SFDVKD. This CDR3 has 14 residues. The CDR3 coding sequence is TGTGCCACCAGTCGGACAGGGCCGAACAATGAGCAGTTCTTC. Translation gives CATSRTGPNNEQFF.

This clonotype was observed at least ten times. The rearrangement uses TRBV28 and TRBJ2-5; no reliable D call. Trimming took off 3 bases at V and 6 bases at J, with 20 bases between the two ends. CDR1 and CDR2 (germline): MDHEN, SYDVKM. The CDR3 runs 16 residues. The CDR3 DNA follows: TGTGCCAGCAGTTTGCCCCGCCCACCGGACCTAAAGACCCAGTACTTC. It specifies CASSLPRPPDLKTQYF.

This clonotype was counted at least ten times. The V call is TRBV4-3, the J call TRBJ2-2; 16 nucleotides match TRBD2. The germline gives CDR1 LGHNA, CDR2 YSLEER. The CDR3 runs 17 residues. The V and J ends lost 3 bases and 5 bases, in that order; junction bases with no gene match: 3. This CDR3 is CASSQGLAGGQTGELFF. Here the CDR3 DNA reads TGCGCCAGCAGCCAGGGACTAGCGGGGGGGCAGACCGGGGAGCTGTTTTTT.

This sequence joins TRBV20-1 and TRBJ2-6, with D maybe TRBD2 (5 bases). Germline CDR1 is DFQATT and CDR2 is SNEGSKA (reference sequence). V was shortened by 1 base and J by 2 bases, with 9 bases between the two germline ends. The CDR3 has 15 amino acids. The CDR3 reads CSARGPGAGANVLTF. For the CDR3, the DNA is TGCAGTGCTAGAGGGCCCGGGGCTGGGGCCAACGTCCTGACTTTC.

This clonotype was counted many times. This sequence joins TRBV3-1 and TRBJ1-1; D uncertain. The CDR3 is 13 residues long. Per germline, CDR1 LGHDT and CDR2 YNNKEL (reference sequence). V was pared by 4 bases and J by 0 bases, with 6 bases between. The CDR3 spells CASSPQVNTEAFF. CDR3 DNA: TGTGCCAGCAGCCCCCAAGTGAACACTGAAGCTTTCTTT.

The sample holds many counts of this clonotype. The CDR3 bases are TGTGCCAGCAGTTCATCGGGACAGGGGAACACTGAAGCTTTCTTT. Amino acids: CASSSSGQGNTEAFF. The rearrangement uses TRBV28 and TRBJ1-1; the match to TRBD1 covers 9 bases. This CDR3 has 15 residues. From germline, CDR1 is MDHEN and CDR2 SYDVKM. V was pared by 4 bases and J by 1 base, with 4 bases of the junction left unmatched. Filled out from reference TRBV28 and TRBJ1-1, the complete variable domain reads DVKVTQSSRYLVKRTGEKVFLECVQDMDHENMFWYRQDPGLGLRLIYFSYDVKMKEKGDIPEGYSVSREKKERFSLILESASTNQTSMYLCASSSSGQGNTEAFFGQGTRLTVV.

This clonotype was recorded a few times. The chain couples TRBV6-4 to TRBJ1-1, with TRBD1 as a possible D gene (5 bases). Trimming removed 2 bases from V and 0 bases from J, with 10 bases in between. The germline V gene has CDR1 MRHNA and CDR2 SNTAGT. The CDR3 extends over 15 amino acids. The CDR3 loop reads CASSDSPGVNTEAFF. As DNA, the CDR3 is TGTGCCAGCAGTGACAGCCCGGGGGTGAACACTGAAGCTTTCTTT.

This clonotype has at least ten counts. The genes are TRBV28 and TRBJ2-2; either TRBD1 or TRBD2 may fit D (5 bases each). This CDR3 is 16 amino acids long. The ends were cut back, 4 bases at V and 0 bases at J, with 12 bases in the middle. Germline V CDR1 and CDR2: MDHEN, SYDVKM. The CDR3 region is CASSSPGPPNTGELFF. CDR3 nucleotide sequence: TGTGCCAGCAGTTCCCCGGGACCACCGAACACCGGGGAGCTGTTTTTT.

As regards this clonotype: As the CDR3 is not closed by the conserved phenylalanine or tryptophan, this likely results from a read error. Here the CDR3 DNA reads TGTGCCAGCACCCCGGTGGTAGGGTACAATGAGCAGTTCTGC. It translates to CASTPVVGYNEQFC. The chain joins TRBV18 to TRBJ2-1, with unresolved D. Trimming removed 8 bases from V and 4 bases from J, with 15 bases in between. The CDR3 extends over 14 amino acids. Germline V gives CDR1 KGHSH, CDR2 LQKENI.

Many counts were recorded for this clonotype. The CDR3 DNA reads TGTGCCAGCAGCGTAGAGTCCGTGAACACTGAAGCTTTCTTT. This encodes CASSVESVNTEAFF. The rearrangement links TRBV9 to TRBJ1-1; D uncertain. CDR1 and CDR2 (germline): SGDLS, YYNGEE. The CDR3 has 14 residues. The ends were cut back, 0 bases at V and 0 bases at J, with 6 bases in the middle.